These 21 T cell receptor beta chains share one sample of origin, sequenced in a study of T cell responses to AZD1222 COVID-19 vaccine. The data were produced by immunoSEQ multiplex PCR, yet TCRdb's version contains in-frame clones alone and is incomplete. The data contain about 110,000 clones, about nine tenths of them seen just once; the ten biggest clones take up roughly 8%. The sample in question was peripheral blood, obtained 28 days after the second AZD1222 dose. Source of these receptors: an adult who received the AZD1222 COVID-19 vaccine.

The J gene is TRBJ2-2, the V gene TRBV28, with a tentative D call TRBD2 (6 bases). V was clipped by 3 bases and J by 8 bases, with 13 bases between them. The CDR3 has 14 residues. CDR1 MDHEN and CDR2 SYDVKM come from the germline V gene. The CDR3 loop is CASSFETAGGELFF. DNA of the CDR3: TGTGCCAGCAGTTTCGAAACGGCGGGAGGGGAGCTGTTTTTT.

This clone was seen once. CDR3 loop: CASRTGTASSYEQYF. For the CDR3, the DNA is TGTGCCAGCAGAACCGGGACGGCTAGCTCCTACGAGCAGTACTTC. The chain employs TRBV6-5 and TRBJ2-7; D may be TRBD1 or TRBD2 (5 bases each). The CDR3 is 15 residues long. With 6 bases removed from V and 0 bases from J, the gap between germline ends came to 15 bases. CDR1 and CDR2 from the germline V gene are MNHEY and SVGAGI.

V and J are TRBV7-8 and TRBJ1-6, with 8 bases identical to TRBD1. This CDR3 has 14 residues. The germline V gene encodes CDR1 SGHVS and CDR2 FQNEAQ. V was pared by 6 bases and J by 7 bases, with 5 bases of the junction left unmatched. The CDR3 nucleotides read TGTGCCAGCAGTCACGGACAGGGCAATTCACCCCTCCACTTT. It encodes CASSHGQGNSPLHF. Supplemented by reference TRBV7-8 and TRBJ1-6, the full variable domain reads GAGVSQSPRYKVAKRGQDVALRCDPISGHVSLFWYQQALGQGPEFLTYFQNEAQLDKSGLPSDRFFAERPEGSVSTLKIQRTQQEDSAVYLCASSHGQGNSPLHFGNGTRLTVT.

The chain employs TRBV25-1 and TRBJ2-3; 8 nucleotides agree with TRBD1. Germline-derived CDR1 and CDR2 are MGHDK and SYGVNS. The CDR3 sequence is 17 residues long. J lost 2 bases, V lost 2 bases, and 9 bases had no gene match. The CDR3 DNA reads TGTGCCAGCAGTGAAAGTACAGGGGGATCCCTCACAGATACGCAGTATTTT. It yields the protein CASSESTGGSLTDTQYF.

The rearrangement joins TRBV5-1 to TRBJ2-3, with TRBD2 identical over 7 bases. This CDR3 has 16 residues. J gave up 5 bases and V 0 bases, and 9 bases lay outside the gene matches. Germline V lookup: CDR1 SGHRS, CDR2 YFSETQ. The CDR3 reads CASSLGGGRIIDTQYF. The CDR3 region has the DNA TGCGCCAGCAGCTTGGGGGGCGGGAGAATCATAGATACGCAGTATTTT. Variable domain in full (rest from reference TRBV5-1 and TRBJ2-3): KAGVTQTPRYLIKTRGQQVTLSCSPISGHRSVSWYQQTPGQGLQFLFEYFSETQRNKGNFPGRFSGRQFSNSRSEMNVSTLELGDSALYLCASSLGGGRIIDTQYFGPGTRLTVL.

This clone was counted a few times. The chain combines TRBV29-1 with TRBJ2-3, with TRBD1 identical over 11 bases. The germline CDR1 and CDR2 sequences are SQVTM and ANQGSEA. The junction had 10 bases not matched to a gene; V was cut back by 7 bases and J by 4 bases. The CDR3 runs 15 residues. The CDR3 loop reads CSAETGTGGPDTQYF. The CDR3 DNA follows: TGCAGCGCAGAAACCGGGACAGGGGGACCAGATACGCAGTATTTT.

The rearrangement uses TRBV29-1 and TRBJ2-5; either TRBD1 or TRBD2 may fit D (5 bases each). Germline V gives CDR1 SQVTM, CDR2 ANQGSEA. This CDR3 comprises 14 residues. V lost 4 bases, J lost 3 bases, and 15 bases lay in between. CDR3 residues: CSVGLLGAKETQYF. The DNA of the CDR3 is TGCAGCGTTGGCCTACTAGGGGCCAAAGAGACCCAGTACTTC. Supplemented by reference TRBV29-1 and TRBJ2-5, the full variable domain reads SAVISQKPSRDICQRGTSLTIQCQVDSQVTMMFWYRQQPGQSLTLIATANQGSEATYESGFVIDKFPISRPNLTFSTLTVSNMSPEDSSIYLCSVGLLGAKETQYFGPGTRLLVL.

The CDR3 loop reads CASSPVGHYTQYF. CDR3 bases: TGTGCCAGCAGCCCCGTGGGGCACTATACGCAGTATTTT. This chain joins TRBV2 and TRBJ2-3; D may be TRBD1 (5 bases). Germline lookup yields CDR1 SNHLY and CDR2 FYNNEI. The CDR3 runs 13 residues. V lost 6 bases and J 7 bases, leaving 14 bases between the germline ends. Combining the CDR3 with reference TRBV2 and TRBJ2-3 gives the whole variable domain EPEVTQTPSHQVTQMGQEVILRCVPISNHLYFYWYRQILGQKVEFLVSFYNNEISEKSEIFDDQFSVERPDGSNFTLKIRSTKLEDSAMYFCASSPVGHYTQYFGPGTRLTVL.

The chain carries TRBV7-3 and TRBJ2-6; no reliable D call. Per germline, CDR1 SGHTA and CDR2 FQGTGA. The CDR3 is 16 amino acids. The germline V and J ends were trimmed by 4 bases and 0 bases, with 10 bases remaining between them. The CDR3 DNA reads as TGTGCCAGCAGCTCAACATACCCCTCTGGGGCCAACGTCCTGACTTTC. It specifies CASSSTYPSGANVLTF.

The V call is TRBV7-2, the J call TRBJ2-3; 11 nucleotides agree with TRBD2. Germline CDR1 and CDR2: SGHTA and FQGNSA. The CDR3 runs to 17 residues. Trimming cost V 2 bases and J 0 bases; bases outside gene matches: 4. CDR3 nucleotide sequence: TGTGCCAGCAGCTTAAAGCTAGCGGGGGGAAGCACAGATACGCAGTATTTT. This sequence encodes CASSLKLAGGSTDTQYF.

The chain combines TRBV9 with TRBJ1-2, with D unresolved. The CDR3 is made up of 16 amino acids. The germline gives CDR1 SGDLS, CDR2 YYNGEE. Trimming took off 0 bases at V and 3 bases at J, with 15 bases between the two ends. CDR3 amino acids: CASSVAADESHYGYTF. CDR3 coding DNA: TGTGCCAGCAGCGTAGCAGCGGACGAGTCGCACTATGGCTACACCTTC.

This clone was detected only a few times. The chain joins TRBV4-3 to TRBJ2-1; D unclear. This CDR3 spans 14 amino acids. V dropped 3 bases and J dropped 3 bases, with 9 bases sitting between them. Germline CDR1 reads LGHNA; CDR2 reads YSLEER. CDR3 protein: CASSQGSFYNEQFF. CDR3 nucleotide sequence: TGCGCCAGCAGCCAGGGCTCTTTCTACAATGAGCAGTTCTTC.

The chain joins TRBV16 to TRBJ1-5; D is unresolved. Germline-derived CDR1 and CDR2 are KGHSY and FQNENV. The CDR3 runs to 15 residues. V was trimmed by 0 bases and J by 0 bases, leaving 6 bases between them. The CDR3 DNA reads as TGTGCCAGCAGCCAATCATGGGTTAGCAATCAGCCCCAGCATTTT. This codes for CASSQSWVSNQPQHF.

The chain links TRBV6-5 to TRBJ1-2; 9 positions agree with TRBD1. Trimming took 7 bases from V and 8 from J; bases not matched to a gene: 14. Germline CDR1 and CDR2: MNHEY and SVGAGI. This CDR3 has 15 residues. The CDR3 loop reads CASNKLRTGAGGYTF. In DNA, the CDR3 is TGTGCCAGCAACAAACTTCGGACAGGGGCGGGCGGCTACACCTTC.

V gene TRBV7-2 combines with J gene TRBJ2-3; no clear D. Germline CDR1 SGHTA, CDR2 FQGNSA. V gave up 2 bases and J gave up 3 bases, with 3 bases separating them. CDR3 size: 12 residues. The CDR3 sequence: CASSLSTDTQYF. The CDR3 bases are TGTGCCAGCAGCTTAAGTACAGATACGCAGTATTTT.

This clone was seen once. V is TRBV9 and J is TRBJ1-3, with D uncertain. The CDR3 loop spans 16 amino acids. CDR1 is SGDLS, CDR2 YYNGEE, per germline. V was trimmed by 0 bases and J by 4 bases, leaving 14 bases between them. The CDR3 is CASSVEGPQRGNTIYF. CDR3 in DNA: TGTGCCAGCAGCGTAGAGGGTCCACAGCGAGGAAACACCATATATTTT.

The V and J genes are TRBV2 and TRBJ2-7; TRBD2 agrees at 8 bases. The CDR3 sequence is 15 residues long. After removal of 6 bases from V and 6 bases from J, the junction contained 13 bases not matched to a gene. CDR1 is SNHLY and CDR2 is FYNNEI in the germline V gene. DNA of the CDR3: TGTGCCAGCAGGGTACGAGGAGCGGGGGACGCCGAGCAGTACTTC. Amino acid sequence: CASRVRGAGDAEQYF.

V is TRBV23-1 and J is TRBJ2-7, with 7 bases that match TRBD2. TRBV23-1 carries the ORF label, with uncertain function. With V trimmed by 0 bases and J by 4 bases, 9 bases remained unmatched. CDR3 length: 16 amino acids. This CDR3 reads CASSQSRESRRYEQYF. The CDR3 nucleotides are TGCGCCAGCAGTCAATCGCGGGAGAGCAGGAGATACGAGCAGTACTTC.

This chain links TRBV11-2 with TRBJ1-5; D uncertain. There are 16 residues in the CDR3. Per germline, CDR1 SGHAT and CDR2 FQNNGV. V lost 4 bases and J lost 5, with 18 bases in between. The CDR3 nucleotides are TGTGCCAGCAGCTCCCAAATCGGGGTCGGGGATCAGCCCCAGCATTTT. Protein product: CASSSQIGVGDQPQHF.

The J gene is TRBJ2-7, the V gene TRBV21-1; the table's D call of TRBD2 was not tested on the DNA. TRBV21-1 is given as a pseudogene. The CDR3 extends over 14 amino acids. CDR3 in amino acids: CASSKPRVGEGKYF. The CDR3 nucleotides read TGTGCCAGCAGCAAACCCCGAGTGGGGGAGGGAAAGTACTTC.

V gene TRBV6-1 combines with J gene TRBJ2-2; no clear D. Germline CDR1 MNHNS, CDR2 SASEGT. The CDR3 runs 16 residues. V dropped 4 bases and J dropped 5 bases, with 17 bases sitting between them. CDR3 amino acids: CASSVDRPAPTGELFF. CDR3 sequence (DNA): TGTGCCAGCAGTGTGGACCGCCCCGCGCCAACCGGGGAGCTGTTTTTT.